These 30 T cell receptor beta chains were all obtained from the same sample, sequenced in a study of blood T cell repertoires in COVID-19. This table comes from immunoSEQ multiplex PCR, and its TCRdb copy is limited to in-frame clones, with some not included. The sample yields roughly 190,000 clones, approximately 86% seen once. What was sequenced was PBMCs or T cells enriched from blood (not recorded which). The origin of the receptors is a woman in her forties in a cohort exposed to, infected with or recovered from COVID-19 (not recorded which).

The genes are TRBV4-1 and TRBJ1-3, with TRBD1 as a possible D gene (5 bases). V was shortened by 3 bases and J by 4 bases, with 16 bases between the two germline ends. CDR3 length equals 16 residues. Per the germline V gene, CDR1 is MGHRA and CDR2 is YSYEKL. The CDR3 bases are TGCGCCAGCAGCCAGCTGTCCAGGGAGGACGGAAACACCATATATTTT. This encodes CASSQLSREDGNTIYF.

The chain links TRBV27 to TRBJ2-5; the D is unclear. Looked up from germline, CDR1 is MNHEY and CDR2 is SMNVEV (reference sequence). CDR3 length: 15 amino acids. Trimming shortened V by 5 bases and J by 6 bases, and 19 bases separated the two germline ends. The CDR3 coding sequence is TGTGCCAGCAGTCCGACCGGCGGCACCCTAAAGACCCAGTACTTC. Translated, it gives CASSPTGGTLKTQYF.

The chain has TRBV7-9 and TRBJ1-4, with D unresolved. The germline CDR1 and CDR2 sequences are SEHNR and FQNEAQ (reference sequence). This CDR3 has 12 residues. Trimming pared 7 bases from V and 8 bases from J, leaving 11 bases between. The CDR3 DNA reads as TGTGCCAGCATCCGGAGTCACGAAAAACTGTTTTTT. This encodes CASIRSHEKLFF.

In its sample, this clone was seen once. The chain carries TRBV19 and TRBJ2-6; 7 positions agree with TRBD2. Germline-derived CDR1 and CDR2 are LNHDA and SQIVND (reference sequence). The trim removed 5 bases at V and 0 bases at J, leaving 4 bases unmatched. CDR3 size: 16 residues. The CDR3 DNA reads as TGTGCCAGTAGTCCTGGGGAGGGCTCTGGGGCCAACGTCCTGACTTTC. Amino acid sequence: CASSPGEGSGANVLTF.

The chain is built from TRBV4-1 and TRBJ2-1; 8 positions agree with TRBD1. V trimming: 3 bases; J trimming: 5 bases; junction bases outside the gene matches: 9. Germline lookup yields CDR1 MGHRA and CDR2 YSYEKL. This CDR3 is built from 16 residues. In nucleotides, the CDR3 is TGCGCCAGCAGCCAGAACACAGGGGGTATGGACAATGAGCAGTTCTTC. It translates to CASSQNTGGMDNEQFF.

The rearrangement uses TRBV9 and TRBJ2-1, with TRBD2 as a possible D gene (6 bases). Germline CDR1 and CDR2: SGDLS and YYNGEE. The V end lost 4 bases, the J end lost 0 bases, and 11 bases lay between the germline ends. The CDR3 is 15 amino acids. CDR3 sequence reads: CASSLSGLSYNEQFF. The DNA for the CDR3 is TGTGCCAGCAGCCTGAGCGGGCTCTCCTACAATGAGCAGTTCTTC.

The chain employs TRBV2 and TRBJ2-3, with 14 bases fitting TRBD2. CDR3 size: 14 residues. Germline V gives CDR1 SNHLY, CDR2 FYNNEI. The junction had 3 bases not matched to a gene; V was cut back by 9 bases and J by 4 bases. The CDR3 reads CARGTSGSPDTQYF. The CDR3 region has the DNA TGTGCCAGAGGGACTAGCGGGAGCCCAGATACGCAGTATTTT. Full variable domain (rest looked up from reference TRBV2 and TRBJ2-3): EPEVTQTPSHQVTQMGQEVILRCVPISNHLYFYWYRQILGQKVEFLVSFYNNEISEKSEIFDDQFSVERPDGSNFTLKIRSTKLEDSAMYFCARGTSGSPDTQYFGPGTRLTVL.

The table lists this clone with many counts. V and J are TRBV3-1 (or the pseudogene TRBV3-2) and TRBJ2-3, with TRBD2 identical over 7 bases. The CDR3 totals 17 residues. Germline values: CDR1 LGHDT, CDR2 YNNKEL (reference sequence). Trimming at V came to 3 bases and at J to 4 bases, leaving 13 bases not matched to a gene. CDR3 coding DNA: TGTGCCAGCAGCCACCGGGACTATAGTCCCGAGGCAGATACGCAGTATTTT. Its translation is CASSHRDYSPEADTQYF.

The V call is TRBV4-1, the J call TRBJ2-1; TRBD2 agrees at 11 bases. Germline trimming cut 3 bases from V and 2 bases from J; bases unmatched to any gene: 3. Per germline, CDR1 MGHRA and CDR2 YSYEKL. This CDR3 has 16 amino acids. DNA for the CDR3: TGCGCCAGCAGCCAGACTAGCGGGGAAACCTACAATGAGCAGTTCTTC. Translating gives CASSQTSGETYNEQFF.

The chain uses TRBV5-6 and TRBJ1-1; possibly TRBD1 for D (6 bases). Germline-derived CDR1 and CDR2 are SGHDT and YYEEEE. V lost 4 bases and J 5 bases, leaving 18 bases between the germline ends. This CDR3 region has 15 residues. In DNA form, the CDR3 reads TGTGCCAGCAGCCTCCGGGACAAGCTGGGGACTGAAGCTTTCTTT. Its protein is CASSLRDKLGTEAFF.

The gene calls are TRBV3-1 (or the pseudogene TRBV3-2) and TRBJ2-3; D unresolved. The CDR3 has 14 amino acids. The V gene's germline CDR1 is LGHDT and CDR2 YNNKEL (reference sequence). V was cut by 4 bases and J by 5 bases, with 13 bases left in between. DNA of the CDR3: TGTGCCAGCAGCCCGGTTGTGTCAGGAGATACGCAGTATTTT. Its translation: CASSPVVSGDTQYF.

This chain joins TRBV4-1 and TRBJ2-3; 10 bases are shared with TRBD1. The CDR3 loop spans 15 amino acids. J lost 5 bases, V lost 3 bases, and 5 bases had no gene match. The germline gives CDR1 MGHRA, CDR2 YSYEKL. The CDR3 region has the DNA TGCGCCAGCAGCCATCGACAGGGGGCACAAGATACGCAGTATTTT. As protein: CASSHRQGAQDTQYF.

This clone was seen just once. The chain has TRBV18 and TRBJ1-6; a weak D match, TRBD1 (6 bases). There are 20 residues in the CDR3. V lost 3 bases, J lost 6 bases, and 27 bases lay in between. Germline V gene data show CDR1 as KGHSH and CDR2 as LQKENI. CDR3 in DNA: TGTGCCAGCTCACCCCGTGGGAGTCTAAACAGGGCCTTCAGTAATTCACCCCTCCACTTT. Translation: CASSPRGSLNRAFSNSPLHF.

This clone was detected only a few times. The gene calls are TRBV19 and TRBJ1-1; D is undetermined. The V gene's germline CDR1 is LNHDA and CDR2 SQIVND (reference sequence). CDR3 length: 11 residues. V was shortened by 11 bases and J by 1 base, with 8 bases between the two germline ends. In nucleotides, the CDR3 is TGTGCCTACGAGGAGAACACTGAAGCTTTCTTT. Encoded protein: CAYEENTEAFF.

J is TRBJ2-7 and V is TRBV19; D unclear. The V end was cut by 3 bases, the J end by 3 bases, with 15 bases between. The CDR3 covers 15 residues. CDR1 and CDR2 (germline): LNHDA, SQIVND (reference sequence). As DNA, the CDR3 is TGTGCCAGTAGTATCCGAACGGAGCTCTACTACGAGCAGTACTTC. It is translated as CASSIRTELYYEQYF.

The rearrangement joins TRBV19 to TRBJ1-1; D remains ambiguous. V lost 6 bases and J 0 bases, leaving 11 bases between the germline ends. Germline CDR1 and CDR2: LNHDA and SQIVND (reference sequence). The CDR3 totals 14 residues. The CDR3 protein is CASSQQYLNTEAFF. The CDR3 DNA is TGTGCCAGTAGCCAACAGTACCTGAACACTGAAGCTTTCTTT.

This chain links TRBV3-1 (or the pseudogene TRBV3-2) with TRBJ2-3; 11 nucleotides match TRBD2. Germline lookup yields CDR1 LGHDT and CDR2 YNNKEL (reference sequence). After removal of 3 bases from V and 1 base from J, the junction contained 3 bases not matched to a gene. This CDR3 comprises 16 residues. CDR3 residues: CASSHPGLAGTDTQYF. The CDR3 DNA follows: TGTGCCAGCAGCCACCCGGGACTAGCGGGCACAGATACGCAGTATTTT.

The chain has TRBV9 and TRBJ2-1; 7 bases line up with TRBD1. Germline CDR1 and CDR2: SGDLS and YYNGEE. The CDR3 is made up of 15 amino acids. V trimming: 0 bases; J trimming: 6 bases; junction bases outside the gene matches: 6. For the CDR3, the DNA is TGTGCCAGCAGCGTAGGACAGGGCCCCAGCAATGAGCAGTTCTTC. Its protein product is CASSVGQGPSNEQFF.

The J gene is TRBJ1-2, the V gene TRBV2; perhaps TRBD1 as D (6 bases). This CDR3 region has 15 residues. V lost 9 bases to trimming and J lost 6 bases, with 23 bases between them. The V gene's germline CDR1 is SNHLY and CDR2 FYNNEI. This chain's CDR3 is CASVPDPGTTDGYTF. In DNA, the CDR3 is TGTGCCAGTGTACCGGATCCCGGGACAACCGATGGCTACACCTTC.

The table lists this clone with a count of one. This chain joins TRBV4-1 and TRBJ2-2, with a weak D call TRBD2 (5 bases). Germline V gene lookup returns CDR1 MGHRA and CDR2 YSYEKL. V lost 5 bases and J 3 bases, leaving 13 bases between the germline ends. The CDR3 covers 15 residues. The CDR3 spells CASSTRTDYTGELFF. The CDR3 DNA follows: TGCGCCAGCAGCACGCGGACTGATTACACCGGGGAGCTGTTTTTT.

Worth noting for this clone: One end of the junction is discordant with germline, which a read error may explain. The CDR3 sequence is CASSLETGNYGYTF. The CDR3 nucleotides are TGTGCCAGTAGTCTAGAGACTGGGAACTATGGCTACACCTTC. The rearrangement joins TRBV19 to TRBJ1-2; no firm D call. The CDR3 has 14 residues. Germline V CDR1 and CDR2: LNHDA, SQIVND (reference sequence).

J is TRBJ1-2 and V is TRBV9, with a weak D call TRBD1 (5 bases). Per the germline V gene, CDR1 is SGDLS and CDR2 is YYNGEE. Trimming removed 0 bases at V and 0 bases at J, with 9 bases between. The CDR3 consists of 15 residues. This CDR3 reads CASSVGDSANYGYTF. CDR3 sequence (DNA): TGTGCCAGCAGCGTAGGGGACTCAGCTAACTATGGCTACACCTTC.

CDR3: CASSLWGDPRPTGELFF. The CDR3 nucleotides read TGTGCCAGCAGCTTATGGGGGGATCCGAGGCCCACCGGGGAGCTGTTTTTT. The J gene is TRBJ2-2, the V gene TRBV7-8, with a tentative D call TRBD2 (6 bases). The CDR3 totals 17 residues. Germline assignment: CDR1 SGHVS and CDR2 FQNEAQ. V shed 2 bases and J shed 4 bases, with 17 bases lying between them.

The chain carries TRBV5-5 and TRBJ2-7; D remains ambiguous. Between the trimmed V and J ends, which lost 2 bases and 6 bases, there was a span of 15 bases. The CDR3 extends over 14 amino acids. Germline lookup yields CDR1 SGHKS and CDR2 YYEKEE (reference sequence). In DNA form, the CDR3 reads TGTGCCAGCAGCTTTACCGGGTTTGTAGGCGAGCAGTACTTC. Amino acids: CASSFTGFVGEQYF.

This chain links TRBV19 with TRBJ1-2, with TRBD1 as a possible D gene (5 bases). This CDR3 is 14 amino acids long. From germline, CDR1 is LNHDA and CDR2 SQIVND (reference sequence). Trimming took off 3 bases at V and 2 bases at J, with 10 bases between the two ends. CDR3 bases: TGTGCCAGTAGTATTAAACAGGTCAACTATGGCTACACCTTC. It yields the protein CASSIKQVNYGYTF.

This chain links TRBV9 with TRBJ2-7, with D tentatively TRBD2 (6 bases). Germline V gene lookup returns CDR1 SGDLS and CDR2 YYNGEE. The CDR3 contains 15 residues. V lost 0 bases and J 3 bases, leaving 13 bases between the germline ends. CDR3 loop: CASSVAGGLSYEQYF. The CDR3 DNA reads as TGTGCCAGCAGCGTAGCTGGCGGACTAAGCTACGAGCAGTACTTC.

The chain joins TRBV5-1 to TRBJ1-3; possibly TRBD1 for D (6 bases). The germline V gene encodes CDR1 SGHRS and CDR2 YFSETQ. This CDR3 is 15 amino acids long. V lost 4 bases, J lost 0 bases, and 11 bases lay in between. The CDR3 loop is CASSTADSSGNTIYF. As DNA, the CDR3 is TGCGCCAGCAGCACAGCGGACAGCTCTGGAAACACCATATATTTT.

This clone was counted a few times. V is TRBV12-5 and J is TRBJ1-2; 8 positions match TRBD1. The CDR3 runs to 14 residues. The germline V gene encodes CDR1 LGHNT and CDR2 FRNRAP. V shed 6 bases, J shed 7 bases, and the junction held 10 bases outside the gene matches. The CDR3 DNA follows: TGTGCTAGTGGCCAACGACAGGGGAGGTCTGGCTACACCTTC. Its protein product is CASGQRQGRSGYTF.

The rearrangement uses TRBV7-9 and TRBJ2-3, with 7 bases lining up with TRBD1. Trimming removed 7 bases from V and 1 base from J; junction bases left unmatched: 2. This CDR3 contains 13 residues. Germline V gene lookup returns CDR1 SEHNR and CDR2 FQNEAQ (reference sequence). CDR3 sequence reads: CASNQGGTDTQYF. The CDR3 nucleotides are TGTGCCAGCAACCAGGGGGGCACAGATACGCAGTATTTT.

The chain carries TRBV5-1 and TRBJ2-7, with TRBD2 matching 13 bases. Germline CDR1 and CDR2: SGHRS and YFSETQ. The J segment lost 1 base and the V segment lost 4 bases, leaving 2 bases of the junction unmatched. CDR3 size: 15 residues. The CDR3 DNA is TGCGCCAGCAGCCAGGGACTAGCGGGATCCTACGAGCAGTACTTC. This translates into CASSQGLAGSYEQYF.